The 10 T cell receptor beta chains in this list originate from one sample, sequenced in a study of shared clonotypes between healthy human individuals. The naive CD8 population came from CD45RO-negative cells selected for CCR7, without terminally differentiated effector memory CD45RA+ cells. TCRdb keeps only in-frame clones here, not all; method: immunoSEQ multiplex PCR. Of 450,000 to 700,000 clones listed, just under 97% are singletons. Sequenced material: naive CD8+ T cells sorted from blood. The receptor source for this set is a woman in her 30s in good health.

The chain is built from TRBV2 and TRBJ1-4, with D possibly TRBD1 on 5 matching bases. The germline V gene has CDR1 SNHLY and CDR2 FYNNEI. This CDR3 comprises 12 residues. With 7 bases removed from V and 5 bases from J, the gap between germline ends came to 8 bases. In nucleotides, the CDR3 is TGTGCCAGCACTGGGGGAAATGAAAAACTGTTTTTT. Protein: CASTGGNEKLFF.

This clone was seen just once. The genes are TRBV19 and TRBJ2-2; D gene uncertain. V was pared by 7 bases and J by 0 bases, with 18 bases between. CDR3 length: 17 amino acids. CDR1 is LNHDA, CDR2 SQIVND, per germline (reference sequence). The CDR3 nucleotides are TGTGCCAGTAACCCCATGCCGACCTACCCGAACACCGGGGAGCTGTTTTTT. Translation gives CASNPMPTYPNTGELFF.

The CDR3 DNA reads TGTGCCAGCAGTGAAGCCGCGGGACTAGCCTCCTACGAGCAGTACTTC. Its translation: CASSEAAGLASYEQYF. The chain joins TRBV6-1 to TRBJ2-7; 9 bases are shared with TRBD2. The germline V gene has CDR1 MNHNS and CDR2 SASEGT. This CDR3 is 16 amino acids long. The J segment lost 0 bases and the V segment lost 0 bases, leaving 3 bases of the junction unmatched.

About this clone itself: The sample has other DNA sequences that encode this CDR3 too. The rearrangement uses TRBV27 and TRBJ2-7, with TRBD2 matching 7 bases. Trimming took 2 bases from V and 2 from J; bases not matched to a gene: 3. This CDR3 contains 14 residues. Germline CDR1 reads MNHEY; CDR2 reads SMNVEV (reference sequence). CDR3 residues: CASSLAGAAYEQYF. CDR3 bases: TGTGCCAGCAGTTTAGCGGGAGCGGCCTACGAGCAGTACTTC.

V is TRBV28 and J is TRBJ2-2; 8 nucleotides agree with TRBD2. V dropped 4 bases and J dropped 2; count of bases not matched to a gene: 3. The CDR3 extends over 15 amino acids. Germline-derived CDR1 and CDR2 are MDHEN and SYDVKM. The CDR3 is CASSYLAGNTGELFF. In nucleotides, the CDR3 is TGTGCCAGCAGTTATCTAGCGGGCAACACCGGGGAGCTGTTTTTT. Combining the CDR3 with reference TRBV28 and TRBJ2-2 gives the whole variable domain DVKVTQSSRYLVKRTGEKVFLECVQDMDHENMFWYRQDPGLGLRLIYFSYDVKMKEKGDIPEGYSVSREKKERFSLILESASTNQTSMYLCASSYLAGNTGELFFGEGSRLTVL.

V is TRBV5-6 and J is TRBJ2-2; D gene unclear. Trimming pared 1 base from V and 0 bases from J, leaving 7 bases between. This CDR3 is built from 15 residues. CDR1 is SGHDT and CDR2 is YYEEEE in the germline V gene. CDR3 amino acids: CASSLTSTNTGELFF. Here the CDR3 DNA reads TGTGCCAGCAGCTTGACCAGCACGAACACCGGGGAGCTGTTTTTT.

This chain uses TRBV5-5 with TRBJ1-1; maybe TRBD1 (5 bases). The CDR3 runs 14 residues. With 4 bases removed from V and 1 base from J, the gap between germline ends came to 11 bases. Germline V gene data show CDR1 as SGHKS and CDR2 as YYEKEE (reference sequence). For the CDR3, the DNA is TGTGCCAGCAGCGCAGGGTACTGGAACACTGAAGCTTTCTTT. Its translation is CASSAGYWNTEAFF.

The chain employs TRBV29-1 and TRBJ1-2; D possibly corresponds to TRBD1 (6 bases). CDR3 size: 13 residues. The V end lost 6 bases, the J end lost 8 bases, and 19 bases lay between the germline ends. CDR1 and CDR2 from the germline V gene are SQVTM and ANQGSEA. The CDR3 DNA reads as TGCAGCGTAGGGCAGGGGACCGGGGGGGGCTACACCTTC. Its protein product is CSVGQGTGGGYTF.

The gene calls are TRBV5-6 and TRBJ2-7; 13 bases are a match to TRBD2. The CDR3 consists of 14 residues. The V gene's germline CDR1 is SGHDT and CDR2 YYEEEE. V lost 4 bases to trimming and J lost 9 bases; unmatched junction nucleotides: 7. The CDR3 DNA reads TGTGCCAGCAGCCACTGGACTAGCGGGAGAAGGCAGTACTTC. Its protein is CASSHWTSGRRQYF. Complete variable domain (other parts from reference TRBV5-6 and TRBJ2-7): DAGVTQSPTHLIKTRGQQVTLRCSPKSGHDTVSWYQQALGQGPQFIFQYYEEEERQRGNFPDRFSGHQFPNYSSELNVNALLLGDSALYLCASSHWTSGRRQYFGPGTRLTVT.

This chain's CDR3 is CASSPTGTSSYNEQFF. The CDR3 DNA reads as TGTGCCAGCAGCCCAACCGGGACTAGCAGTTACAATGAGCAGTTCTTC. J is TRBJ2-1 and V is TRBV9, with 9 bases aligning to TRBD2. The CDR3 covers 16 residues. V shed 4 bases and J 4 bases; nucleotides not matched to a gene: 9. The V gene's germline CDR1 is SGDLS and CDR2 YYNGEE. Filled out from reference TRBV9 and TRBJ2-1, the complete variable domain reads DSGVTQTPKHLITATGQRVTLRCSPRSGDLSVYWYQQSLDQGLQFLIQYYNGEERAKGNILERFSAQQFPDLHSELNLSSLELGDSALYFCASSPTGTSSYNEQFFGPGTRLTVL.